This T cell receptor beta chain originates from a study of T cells in Graves' hyperthyroidism and ophthalmopathy. Study overall: Before treatment of any kind, peripheral blood was taken at initial diagnosis.

Broader study findings: Most expanded thyroid clonotypes above 0.001 also appeared in blood.

It was uncontrolled infection, other autoimmune disease, pregnancy or lactation that excluded patients. Cells are PBMCs isolated from roughly 10 ml of fresh blood. Germline CDR1 reads LGHNA; CDR2 reads YSLEER. The J segment lost 3 bases and the V segment lost 0 bases, leaving 12 bases of the junction unmatched. The CDR3 is 19 residues long. Turning to this clonotype: Its antigen is as yet unknown.

RNA transcripts gave rise to amplified TCR beta CDR3 regions. First-round RT-PCR of the TCR CDR3 relied on the HTBI primer set. TCRdb independently ran MiXCR on the multiplex PCR reads; one entry per CDR3 protein. The sample records about 560,000 distinct CDR3 sequences, approximately 15% being singletons. The sequence derives from a young woman with Graves' hyperthyroidism. The rearrangement joins TRBV4-3 to TRBJ2-3; 10 bases match TRBD2. Sequencing was performed on blood. CDR3 in amino acids: CASSQDWSGGAVRTDTQYF. The CDR3 nucleotides are TGCGCCAGCAGCCAAGATTGGAGCGGGGGGGCCGTCCGGACAGATACGCAGTATTTT.